The present T cell receptor beta chain was sequenced within a study of T cell responses to AZD1222 COVID-19 vaccine. Study information: Samples with a second dose at about 4 or about 12 weeks were pooled together. General study results and limits: Following two doses of AZD1222, Spike-specific TCR breadth and depth rose. AZD1222 recipients seropositive at baseline numbered only 5 to 7. Nearly half of unique spike-specific TCRs reportedly avoided B.1.351 and B.1.1.7 mutated regions.

Trimming stripped 5 bases from V and 5 bases from J, with 18 bases between. Per the germline V gene, CDR1 is SGHVS and CDR2 is FQNEAQ. CDR3 length: 16 residues. Note on this clone: Its cognate antigen is unknown.

TCRdb keeps only in-frame clones here, not all; method: immunoSEQ multiplex PCR. The data contain 150,000 or so clones, around 92% of them singletons. This clonotype originated in an adult in good health. The source was peripheral blood, collected on day 0 of AZD1222 vaccination. The V gene is TRBV7-8, the J gene TRBJ1-4; D uncertain. The CDR3 DNA reads TGTGCCAGCAGCCCGGTGCCTATTAGACCCAATGAAAAACTGTTTTTT. Protein sequence: CASSPVPIRPNEKLFF.